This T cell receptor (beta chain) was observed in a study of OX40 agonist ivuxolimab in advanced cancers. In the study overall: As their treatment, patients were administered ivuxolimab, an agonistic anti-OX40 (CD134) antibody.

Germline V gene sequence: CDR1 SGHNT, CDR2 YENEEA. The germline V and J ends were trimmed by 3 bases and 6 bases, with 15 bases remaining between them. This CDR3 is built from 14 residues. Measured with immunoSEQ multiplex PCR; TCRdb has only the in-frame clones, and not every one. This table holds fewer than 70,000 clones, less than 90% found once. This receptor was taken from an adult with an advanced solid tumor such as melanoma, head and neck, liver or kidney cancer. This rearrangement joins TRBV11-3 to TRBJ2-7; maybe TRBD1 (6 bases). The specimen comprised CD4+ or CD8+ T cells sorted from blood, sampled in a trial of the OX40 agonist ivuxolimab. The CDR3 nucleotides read TGTGCCAGCAGCTTGGACTCCAGGGGATCCGAGCAGTACTTC. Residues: CASSLDSRGSEQYF.